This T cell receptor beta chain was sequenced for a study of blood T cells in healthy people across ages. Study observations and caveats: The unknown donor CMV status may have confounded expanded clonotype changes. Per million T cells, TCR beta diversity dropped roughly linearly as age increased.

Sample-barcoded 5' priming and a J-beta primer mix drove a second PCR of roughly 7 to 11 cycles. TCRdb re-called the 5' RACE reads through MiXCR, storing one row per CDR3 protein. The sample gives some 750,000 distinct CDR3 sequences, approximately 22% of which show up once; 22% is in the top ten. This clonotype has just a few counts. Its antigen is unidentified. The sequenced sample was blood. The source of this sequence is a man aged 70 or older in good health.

The CDR3 region has the DNA TGTGCCACCAGCAGAGCTAGTGAAAAACTGTTTTTT. Translation: CATSRASEKLFF. This chain connects TRBV15 to TRBJ1-4, with D unclear. Trimming left V 1 base short and J 7 bases short, with 4 bases between. This CDR3 has 12 amino acids. Germline CDR1 LNHNV, CDR2 YYDKDF (reference sequence). Complete variable domain (other parts from reference TRBV15 and TRBJ1-4): DAMVIQNPRYQVTQFGKPVTLSCSQTLNHNVMYWYQQKSSQAPKLLFHYYDKDFNNEADTPDNFQSRRPNTSFCFLDIRSPGLGDTAMYLCATSRASEKLFFGSGTQLSVL.